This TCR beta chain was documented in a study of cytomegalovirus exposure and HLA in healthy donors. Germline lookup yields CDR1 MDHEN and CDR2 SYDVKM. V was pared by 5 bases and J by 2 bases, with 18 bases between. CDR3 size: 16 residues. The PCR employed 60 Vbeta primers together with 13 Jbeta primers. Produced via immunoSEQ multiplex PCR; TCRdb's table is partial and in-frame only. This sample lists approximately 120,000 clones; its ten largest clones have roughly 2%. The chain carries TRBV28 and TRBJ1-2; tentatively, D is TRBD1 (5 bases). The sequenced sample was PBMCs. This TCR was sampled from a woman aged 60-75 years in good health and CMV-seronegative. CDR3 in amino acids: CASSNPLGGGNYGYTF. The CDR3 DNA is TGTGCCAGCAGTAACCCCCTGGGGGGTGGAAACTATGGCTACACCTTC.